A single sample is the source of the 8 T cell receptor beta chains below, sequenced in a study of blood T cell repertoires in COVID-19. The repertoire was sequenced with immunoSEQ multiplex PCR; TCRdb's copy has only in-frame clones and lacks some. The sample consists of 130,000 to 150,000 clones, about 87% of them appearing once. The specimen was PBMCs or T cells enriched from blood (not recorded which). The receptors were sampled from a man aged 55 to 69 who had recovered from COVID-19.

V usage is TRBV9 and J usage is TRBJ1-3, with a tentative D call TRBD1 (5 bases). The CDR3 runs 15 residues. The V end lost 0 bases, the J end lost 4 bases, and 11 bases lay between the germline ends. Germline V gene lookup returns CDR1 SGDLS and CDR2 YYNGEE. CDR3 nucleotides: TGTGCCAGCAGCGTAGGGGGCCGATCAGGAAACACCATATATTTT. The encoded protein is CASSVGGRSGNTIYF. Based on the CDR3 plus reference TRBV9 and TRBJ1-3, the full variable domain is DSGVTQTPKHLITATGQRVTLRCSPRSGDLSVYWYQQSLDQGLQFLIQYYNGEERAKGNILERFSAQQFPDLHSELNLSSLELGDSALYFCASSVGGRSGNTIYFGEGSWLTVV.

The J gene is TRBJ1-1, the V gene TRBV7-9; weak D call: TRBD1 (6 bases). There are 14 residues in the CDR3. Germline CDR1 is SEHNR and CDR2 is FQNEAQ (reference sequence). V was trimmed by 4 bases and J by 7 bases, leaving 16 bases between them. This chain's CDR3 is CASSSYHLQGEAFF. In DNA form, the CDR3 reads TGTGCCAGCAGCTCCTACCACTTACAGGGTGAAGCTTTCTTT. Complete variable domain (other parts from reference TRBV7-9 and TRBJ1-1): DTGVSQNPRHKITKRGQNVTFRCDPISEHNRLYWYRQTLGQGPEFLTYFQNEAQLEKSRLLSDRFSAERPKGSFSTLEIQRTEQGDSAMYLCASSSYHLQGEAFFGQGTRLTVV.

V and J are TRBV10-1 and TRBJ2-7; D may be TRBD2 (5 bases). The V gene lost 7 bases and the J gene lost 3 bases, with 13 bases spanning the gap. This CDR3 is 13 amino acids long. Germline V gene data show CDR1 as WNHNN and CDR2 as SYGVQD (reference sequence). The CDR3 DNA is TGCGCCAGCATGCGGGCCGAGGGCTACGAGCAGTACTTC. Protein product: CASMRAEGYEQYF.

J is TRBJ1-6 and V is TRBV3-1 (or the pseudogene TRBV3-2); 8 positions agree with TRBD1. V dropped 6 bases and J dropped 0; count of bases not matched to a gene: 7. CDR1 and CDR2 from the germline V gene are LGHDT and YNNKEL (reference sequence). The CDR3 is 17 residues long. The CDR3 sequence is CASSYRQGSSYNSPLHF. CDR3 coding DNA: TGTGCCAGCAGTTACCGACAGGGGAGCTCCTATAATTCACCCCTCCACTTT.

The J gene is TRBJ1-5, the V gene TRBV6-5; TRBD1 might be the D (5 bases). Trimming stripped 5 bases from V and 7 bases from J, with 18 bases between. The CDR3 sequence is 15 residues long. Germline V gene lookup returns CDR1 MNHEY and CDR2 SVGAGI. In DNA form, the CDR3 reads TGTGCCAGCAGTCCGGACGGGGCGGGATGGCAGCCCCAGCATTTT. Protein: CASSPDGAGWQPQHF.

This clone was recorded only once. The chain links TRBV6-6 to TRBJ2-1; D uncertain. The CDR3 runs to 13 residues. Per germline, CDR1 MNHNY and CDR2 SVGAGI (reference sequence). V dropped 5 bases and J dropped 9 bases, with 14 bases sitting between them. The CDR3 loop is CASSPLGLGEQFF. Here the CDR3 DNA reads TGTGCCAGCAGTCCCCTAGGTTTGGGTGAGCAGTTCTTC.

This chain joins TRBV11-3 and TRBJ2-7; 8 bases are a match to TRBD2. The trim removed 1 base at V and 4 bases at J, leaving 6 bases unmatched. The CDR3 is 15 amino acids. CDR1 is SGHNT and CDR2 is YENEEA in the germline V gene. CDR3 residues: CASSLGGTRDYEQYF. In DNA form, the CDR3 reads TGTGCCAGCAGCTTAGGAGGGACTAGGGATTACGAGCAGTACTTC.

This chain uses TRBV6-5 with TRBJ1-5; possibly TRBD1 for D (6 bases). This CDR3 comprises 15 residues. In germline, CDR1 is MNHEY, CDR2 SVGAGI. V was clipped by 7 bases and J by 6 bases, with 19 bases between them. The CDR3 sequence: CASNPAGARGQPQHF. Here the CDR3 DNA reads TGTGCCAGCAATCCCGCGGGGGCGCGAGGTCAGCCCCAGCATTTT.